These 8 T cell receptor beta chains were sequenced from one sample in a study of radiation and T cells in renal cell carcinoma (dated by TCRdb to 2020 to 2021). Read against the paper, the sample's time point label means: baseline pretreatment blood. Explained via the paper, the treatment or condition label denotes: 15 Gy SBRT to primary tumor, nephrectomy 4 weeks later. Libraries were built with the immunoSEQ multiplex PCR assay. Entries here come from immuneACCESS through TCRdb and include only in-frame sequences with V and J called. Some clones fail to appear in such tables; in the studies checked, an unresolved V gene covers under half of the shortfall, and the cause of the remainder is unknown. This sample is represented by about 140,000 clones; roughly 83% of them were singletons. The ten largest clones represent roughly a quarter of the sample. Sequences were derived from blood, sampled from a patient whose treatment included radiotherapy and nephrectomy. All receptors derive from a woman in her fifties or sixties with renal cell carcinoma.

This clone was found once. The chain combines TRBV30 with TRBJ2-5; TRBD2 might be the D (5 bases). V was pared by 0 bases and J by 5 bases, with 16 bases between. The CDR3 contains 15 residues. The germline gives CDR1 GTSNPN, CDR2 SVGIG (reference sequence). This chain's CDR3 is CAWSVSGLARETQYF. The DNA for the CDR3 is TGTGCCTGGAGTGTTTCGGGTCTAGCTAGGGAGACCCAGTACTTC. The full variable domain, rest sourced from reference TRBV30 and TRBJ2-5, is SQTIHQWPATLVQPVGSPLSLECTVEGTSNPNLYWYRQAAGRGLQLLFYSVGIGQISSEVPQNLSASRPQDRQFILSSKKLLLSDSGFYLCAWSVSGLARETQYFGPGTRLLVL.

This chain joins TRBV6-5 and TRBJ1-2, with no clear D. V was pared by 8 bases and J by 0 bases, with 10 bases between. Germline CDR1 MNHEY, CDR2 SVGAGI. This CDR3 has 13 amino acids. The CDR3 spells CASRATSNYGYTF. The CDR3 nucleotides are TGTGCCAGCCGGGCCACCTCTAACTATGGCTACACCTTC.

V and J are TRBV4-1 and TRBJ2-7, with D possibly being TRBD1 (6 bases). The germline V and J ends were trimmed by 0 bases and 2 bases, with 23 bases remaining between them. The CDR3 length is 19 residues. Germline lookup yields CDR1 MGHRA and CDR2 YSYEKL. The CDR3: CASSQDWAGAEDRTYEQYF. CDR3 sequence (DNA): TGCGCCAGCAGCCAAGATTGGGCGGGCGCAGAGGACAGAACCTACGAGCAGTACTTC.

This chain links TRBV9 with TRBJ2-5; 9 positions agree with TRBD1. The trim removed 2 bases at V and 3 bases at J, leaving 8 bases unmatched. The CDR3 contains 16 residues. Germline V lookup: CDR1 SGDLS, CDR2 YYNGEE. CDR3 sequence reads: CASSVRRDREEETQYF. The CDR3, as DNA: TGTGCCAGCAGCGTTCGCCGGGACAGGGAAGAAGAGACCCAGTACTTC.

This chain joins TRBV15 and TRBJ1-2; no firm D call. The CDR3 sequence is 12 residues long. Germline lookup yields CDR1 LNHNV and CDR2 YYDKDF (reference sequence). The V and J ends lost 3 bases and 3 bases respectively, with 5 bases between them. CDR3 amino acids: CATSSIYYGYTF. DNA for the CDR3: TGTGCCACCAGCAGTATCTACTATGGCTACACCTTC. Filled out from reference TRBV15 and TRBJ1-2, the complete variable domain reads DAMVIQNPRYQVTQFGKPVTLSCSQTLNHNVMYWYQQKSSQAPKLLFHYYDKDFNNEADTPDNFQSRRPNTSFCFLDIRSPGLGDTAMYLCATSSIYYGYTFGSGTRLTVV.

CDR3 in DNA: TGTGCCAGCAGCTGGGGAGGGTGGGATGAAAAACTGTTTTTT. Translation gives CASSWGGWDEKLFF. The J gene is TRBJ1-4, the V gene TRBV2; D remains ambiguous. V lost 6 bases, J lost 6 bases, and 14 bases lay in between. The germline CDR1 and CDR2 sequences are SNHLY and FYNNEI. The CDR3 is 14 residues long. Based on the CDR3 plus reference TRBV2 and TRBJ1-4, the full variable domain is EPEVTQTPSHQVTQMGQEVILRCVPISNHLYFYWYRQILGQKVEFLVSFYNNEISEKSEIFDDQFSVERPDGSNFTLKIRSTKLEDSAMYFCASSWGGWDEKLFFGSGTQLSVL.

This chain connects TRBV7-2 to TRBJ2-1; TRBD2 is a possible D gene (6 bases). V gave up 6 bases and J gave up 6 bases, with 15 bases separating them. CDR1 is SGHTA, CDR2 FQGNSA, per germline. The CDR3 sequence is 14 residues long. CDR3 protein: CASSNRAGTNEQFF. CDR3 DNA: TGTGCCAGCAGTAATAGGGCGGGGACCAATGAGCAGTTCTTC.

The table lists this clone with a count of one. The CDR3 sequence is CASSVAAGRGATDTQYF. The CDR3 DNA reads TGTGCCAGCAGCGTAGCCGCCGGCAGGGGTGCAACAGATACGCAGTATTTT. The V call is TRBV9, the J call TRBJ2-3, with D possibly matching TRBD1 (6 bases). Deletions cut 0 bases from V and 3 bases from J, with 17 bases between. Germline loops: CDR1 SGDLS, CDR2 YYNGEE. There are 17 residues in the CDR3.